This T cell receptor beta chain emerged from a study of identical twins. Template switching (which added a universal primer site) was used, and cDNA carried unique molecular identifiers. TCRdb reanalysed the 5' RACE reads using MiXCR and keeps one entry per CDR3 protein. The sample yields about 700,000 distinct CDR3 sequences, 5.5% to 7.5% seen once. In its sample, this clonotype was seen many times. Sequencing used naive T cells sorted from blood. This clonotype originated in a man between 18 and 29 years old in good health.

The CDR3 coding sequence is TGCGCCAGCAGCTTGGATGGTAGAAGTAGGGGCTACGAGCAGTACTTC. Its protein is CASSLDGRSRGYEQYF. The rearrangement uses TRBV5-1 and TRBJ2-7; a possible D gene is TRBD1 (5 bases). With 0 bases removed from V and 3 bases from J, the gap between germline ends came to 16 bases. Germline V lookup: CDR1 SGHRS, CDR2 YFSETQ. This CDR3 has 16 residues.